This T cell receptor (beta chain) was recorded in a study of T cell responses to AZD1222 COVID-19 vaccine. Here immunoSEQ multiplex PCR was the method, and the copy in TCRdb shows in-frame clones only, minus some. The sample has roughly 66,000 clones; less than 90% are singletons. General study points: The sample set comprised mostly white British donors with more females, and clonal diversity was possibly underestimated.

Trimming shortened V by 2 bases and J by 3 bases, and 8 bases separated the two germline ends. Germline CDR1 and CDR2: MDHEN and SYDVKM. The CDR3 is made up of 14 amino acids. Turning to this clone: What it binds is unknown.

Material: peripheral blood, obtained on day 0 of AZD1222 vaccination. The receptor's source is an adult in good health. The chain joins TRBV28 to TRBJ1-5; unclear D gene. The CDR3 protein is CASSLEGNNQPQHF. CDR3 nucleotide sequence: TGTGCCAGCAGTTTAGAAGGAAACAATCAGCCCCAGCATTTT.